Many counts were recorded for the clone carrying this T cell receptor (beta chain). This CDR3 region has 15 residues. V gave up 3 bases and J gave up 4 bases, with 16 bases separating them. Per the germline V gene, CDR1 is MNHEY and CDR2 is SVGAGI. This record belongs to a study of molecular identifiers for immune sequencing clone quantification. With listed TCR primers and previously described methods, bulk TCR libraries were prepared. Each CDR3 protein gets one entry after TCRdb re-called the PCR reads with MiXCR. This sample yields some 590,000 distinct CDR3 sequences, of which roughly 25% are seen a single time; about 0.8% belongs to the top ten.

The receptor's source is a human donor in good health. Some libraries in this study had Jurkat cell RNA spiked in. Material for sequencing was naive CD8+ T cells from blood, with Jurkat cell RNA spiked in. Subset: FACS-sorted CD8+CD4-CCR7+CD45RA+ naive T cells. The rearrangement joins TRBV6-5 to TRBJ2-7; D may be TRBD1 (5 bases). The CDR3 DNA sequence: TGTGCCAGCAGTTATTCGGCAGGGAACCCTTACGAGCAGTACTTC. Translating it yields CASSYSAGNPYEQYF.